The present entry profiles one TCR beta chain with its context. Antigen: not known. There were TCR beta CDR3 regions amplified from RNA transcripts. The HTBI primer set was used in a first-round RT-PCR of the TCR CDR3. TCRdb re-analysed the multiplex PCR reads in MiXCR, keeping a single row per CDR3 protein. Of roughly 400,000 distinct CDR3 sequences listed, around an eighth are singletons. Approximately 10 ml of fresh peripheral blood supplied the PBMCs. The data stem from a study of T cells in Graves' hyperthyroidism and ophthalmopathy. Whole-study findings and limits: Ophthalmopathy was separated from stable hyperthyroidism by a 13 V-J model. Blood shared most expanded thyroid clonotypes above 0.001.

The V gene end was trimmed by 5 bases and the J gene end by 4 bases; junction bases not matched to a gene: 15. The CDR3 consists of 17 residues. Per the germline V gene, CDR1 is SGHRS and CDR2 is YFSETQ. The sample taken for sequencing was blood. The sequence derives from a man aged 45-65 years with Graves' ophthalmopathy. The chain carries TRBV5-1 and TRBJ2-3; 8 bases line up with TRBD1. CDR3 region: CASRQTVDRGFPDTQYF. As DNA, the CDR3 is TGCGCCAGCAGACAGACCGTCGACAGGGGATTTCCAGATACGCAGTATTTT.